A single sample gave rise to the 9 T cell receptor beta chains below, sequenced in a study of CD8+ T cells in alopecia areata. RNA was extracted and reverse transcribed into cDNA as the sequencing template. Using immunoSEQ multiplex PCR, the repertoire was profiled, and TCRdb retains in-frame clones only, with some absent. The repertoire includes 150,000 to 200,000 clones, roughly two thirds of them detected once, and approximately 0.91% sits in the top ten. Treatment in this sample: oral pan-JAK inhibitor, 5-10 mg twice daily. Sequences were derived from CD4+ T cells sorted from blood, sampled at week 4, from a patient treated with tofacitinib. The receptors derive from a human donor with alopecia areata.

This clone was counted between two and nine times. V is TRBV7-2 and J is TRBJ2-5; TRBD1 is a possible D gene (5 bases). Germline-derived CDR1 and CDR2 are SGHTA and FQGNSA. This CDR3 has 13 residues. With 7 bases removed from V and 5 bases from J, the gap between germline ends came to 14 bases. This CDR3 reads CASTSGSWETQYF. CDR3 bases: TGTGCCAGCACCTCAGGGTCGTGGGAGACCCAGTACTTC.

This clone has more than one count but fewer than ten. The gene calls are TRBV2 and TRBJ2-3; D gene ambiguous. This CDR3 has 12 amino acids. The V gene's germline CDR1 is SNHLY and CDR2 FYNNEI. V dropped 3 bases and J dropped 4 bases, with 5 bases sitting between them. CDR3 DNA: TGTGCCAGCAGTGAGGAGCCAGATACGCAGTATTTT. It translates to CASSEEPDTQYF.

The genes are TRBV7-9 and TRBJ2-5, with 8 bases that match TRBD1. V lost 5 bases and J lost 2; bases outside the gene matches: 1. The germline gives CDR1 SEHNR, CDR2 FQNEAQ (reference sequence). The CDR3 loop spans 13 amino acids. The CDR3 DNA reads TGTGCCAGCAGCCGGACAGGGCAAGAGACCCAGTACTTC. Residues: CASSRTGQETQYF.

The chain links TRBV5-4 to TRBJ2-7, with 8 bases lining up with TRBD1. The CDR3 is made up of 14 amino acids. The germline CDR1 and CDR2 sequences are SGHNT and YYREEE (reference sequence). Germline trimming cut 6 bases from V and 5 bases from J; bases unmatched to any gene: 10. DNA of the CDR3: TGTGCCAGCACCACGGACAGGGCCCCCCACGAGCAGTACTTC. This encodes CASTTDRAPHEQYF.

The rearrangement links TRBV30 to TRBJ2-5; D call uncertain. Germline lookup yields CDR1 GTSNPN and CDR2 SVGIG (reference sequence). This CDR3 is built from 10 residues. Trimming pared 4 bases from V and 3 bases from J, leaving 3 bases between. The CDR3 here is CAWKEETQYF. The CDR3 DNA follows: TGTGCCTGGAAAGAAGAGACCCAGTACTTC.

This clone was seen a handful of times. The rearrangement links TRBV6-1 to TRBJ2-3; D perhaps matches TRBD1 (6 bases). In germline, CDR1 is MNHNS, CDR2 SASEGT. There are 14 residues in the CDR3. Trimming cost V 6 bases and J 4 bases, with 14 bases left between them. The CDR3 protein is CASRSNRVADTQYF. CDR3 sequence (DNA): TGTGCCAGCAGATCCAACAGGGTGGCAGATACGCAGTATTTT.

The CDR3 here is CSISIGAFF. In DNA form, the CDR3 reads TGCAGCATTAGTATCGGAGCTTTCTTT. The chain has TRBV29-1 and TRBJ1-1; D is unclear. The CDR3 runs to 9 residues. Germline loops: CDR1 SQVTM, CDR2 ANQGSEA. Trimming stripped 8 bases from V and 10 bases from J, with 11 bases between.

The chain joins TRBV5-8 to TRBJ2-5, with D perhaps matching TRBD1 (6 bases). The germline V gene encodes CDR1 SGHTS and CDR2 YDEGEE. This CDR3 comprises 13 residues. V lost 5 bases, J lost 2 bases, and 10 bases lay in between. In DNA, the CDR3 is TGTGCCAGCAGTCGTGGACAGCAAGAGACCCAGTACTTC. This gives the protein CASSRGQQETQYF. Together with reference TRBV5-8 and TRBJ2-5, the CDR3 gives the full variable domain: EAGVTQSPTHLIKTRGQQATLRCSPISGHTSVYWYQQALGLGLQFLLWYDEGEERNRGNFPPRFSGRQFPNYSSELNVNALELEDSALYLCASSRGQQETQYFGPGTRLLVL.

There are a few counts of this clone. This chain joins TRBV14 and TRBJ2-2, with TRBD2 as a possible D gene (6 bases). With 1 base removed from V and 1 base from J, the gap between germline ends came to 16 bases. CDR1 is SGHDN, CDR2 FVKESK, per germline. This CDR3 is built from 18 residues. This chain's CDR3 is CASSQGPLTSLNTGELFF. In DNA form, the CDR3 reads TGTGCCAGCAGCCAAGGTCCCCTGACTAGTTTGAACACCGGGGAGCTGTTTTTT.